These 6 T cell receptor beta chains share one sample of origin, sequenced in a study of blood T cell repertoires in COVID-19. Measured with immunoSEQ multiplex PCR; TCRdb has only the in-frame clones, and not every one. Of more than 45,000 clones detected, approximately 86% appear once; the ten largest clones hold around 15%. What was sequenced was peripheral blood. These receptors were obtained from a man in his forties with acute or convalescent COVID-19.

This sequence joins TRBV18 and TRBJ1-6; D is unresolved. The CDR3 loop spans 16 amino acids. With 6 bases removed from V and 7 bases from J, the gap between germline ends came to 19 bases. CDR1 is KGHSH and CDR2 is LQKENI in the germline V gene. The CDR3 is CASSPIGAGLNSPLHF. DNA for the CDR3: TGTGCCAGCTCCCCTATAGGCGCCGGACTGAATTCACCCCTCCACTTT.

CDR3 loop: CASSPRTGSGYEQYF. As DNA, the CDR3 is TGTGCCAGCAGCCCCCGGACAGGGAGCGGATACGAGCAGTACTTC. The chain recombines TRBV5-5 with TRBJ2-7; 8 bases agree with TRBD1. The CDR3 consists of 15 residues. Germline CDR1 SGHKS, CDR2 YYEKEE (reference sequence). The trim removed 4 bases at V and 4 bases at J, leaving 10 bases unmatched.

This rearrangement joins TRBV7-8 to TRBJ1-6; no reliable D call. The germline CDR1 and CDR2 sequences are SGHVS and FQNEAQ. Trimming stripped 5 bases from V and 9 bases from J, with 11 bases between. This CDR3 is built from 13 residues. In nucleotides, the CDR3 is TGTGCCAGCAGCCCCCGTCGAGGTTCACCCCTCCACTTT. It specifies CASSPRRGSPLHF.

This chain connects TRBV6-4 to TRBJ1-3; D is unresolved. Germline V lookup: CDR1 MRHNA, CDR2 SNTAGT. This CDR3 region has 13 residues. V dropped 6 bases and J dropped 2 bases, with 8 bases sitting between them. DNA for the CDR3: TGTGCCAGCAGCCCAAGCACTGGAAACACCATATATTTT. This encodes CASSPSTGNTIYF.

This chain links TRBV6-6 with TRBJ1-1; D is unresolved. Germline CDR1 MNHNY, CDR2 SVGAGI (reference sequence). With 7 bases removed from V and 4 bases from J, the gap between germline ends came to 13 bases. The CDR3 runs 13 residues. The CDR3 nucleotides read TGTGCCAGCATCCCGGGGAGTGGCACTGAAGCTTTCTTT. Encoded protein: CASIPGSGTEAFF.

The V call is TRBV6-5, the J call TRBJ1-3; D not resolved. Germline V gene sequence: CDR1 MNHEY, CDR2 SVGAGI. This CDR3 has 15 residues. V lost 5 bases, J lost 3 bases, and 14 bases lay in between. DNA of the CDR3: TGTGCCAGCAGTCCCCTCGCCGAGGTTGGAAACACCATATATTTT. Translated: CASSPLAEVGNTIYF.